These 5 T cell receptor beta chains came from one sample sequenced in a study of vaccination effects on CD4 cells after COVID-19 (dated by TCRdb to between 2020 and 2023). No antigens are known for them. After around 10 days of culture, CD4+ T cells were isolated with the EasySep CD4+ T cell isolation kit. The protocol used for the library was the immunoSEQ multiplex PCR assay. Imported from immuneACCESS, the table was reduced by TCRdb to in-frame sequences with V and J called. These copies leave out some clones; in studies compared against another copy, an unresolved V gene accounts for under half, and the cause of the remainder is not known. The sample table shows under 60,000 clones, and around 63% are seen once. Approximately 5% of the sample comes from the top ten. The sequenced sample was CD4+ T cells from PBMCs cultured without peptide, obtained before COVID-19 vaccination. The receptors here all came from a human donor who received a COVID-19 vaccine.

V is TRBV10-3 and J is TRBJ2-7; 9 bases are shared with TRBD1. This CDR3 spans 13 amino acids. V trimming: 6 bases; J trimming: 4 bases; junction bases outside the gene matches: 4. Germline V lookup: CDR1 ENHRY, CDR2 SYGVKD. The CDR3 DNA reads as TGTGCCATCAGCGCCGGACAGGGGTACGAGCAGTACTTC. As protein: CAISAGQGYEQYF.

This clone was detected only a few times. In DNA, the CDR3 is TGTGCCAGCTCACCACGGGACAGGGAAAACTATGGCTACACCTTC. Translated, it gives CASSPRDRENYGYTF. The chain uses TRBV18 and TRBJ1-2; TRBD1 matches at 9 bases. The CDR3 runs to 15 residues. CDR1 and CDR2 from the germline V gene are KGHSH and LQKENI. Trimming took 1 base from V and 2 from J; bases not matched to a gene: 2.

The V gene is TRBV24-1, the J gene TRBJ1-2; D call uncertain. The CDR3 is 12 amino acids. The V end was cut by 3 bases, the J end by 8 bases, with 9 bases between. CDR1 and CDR2 from the germline V gene are KGHDR and SFDVKD. The CDR3 DNA sequence: TGTGCCACCAGTGATCCGGTTGGCGGCTACACCTTC. Translation gives CATSDPVGGYTF.

The rearrangement joins TRBV4-1 to TRBJ2-7, with TRBD2 matching 7 bases. The V segment lost 1 base and the J segment 2 bases; nucleotides outside the gene matches: 5. CDR1 is MGHRA and CDR2 is YSYEKL in the germline V gene. The CDR3 extends over 15 amino acids. CDR3 sequence reads: CASSQGLAATYEQYF. The CDR3 coding sequence is TGCGCCAGCAGCCAAGGGCTAGCGGCAACCTACGAGCAGTACTTC.

This clone appeared once. The J gene is TRBJ1-1, the V gene TRBV29-1; TRBD1 aligns across 11 bases. The CDR3 length is 12 residues. Germline values: CDR1 SQVTM, CDR2 ANQGSEA. The V gene end was trimmed by 7 bases and the J gene end by 8 bases; junction bases not matched to a gene: 6. CDR3 nucleotides: TGCAGCGCCCCGGGACAGGGGGTAGAAGCTTTCTTT. It is translated as CSAPGQGVEAFF.